Described below is a single TCR beta chain sequence and its context. Its target is unknown. Measured with immunoSEQ multiplex PCR; TCRdb has only the in-frame clones, and not every one. The table lists about 18,000 clones, around 79% of them singletons. The sample belongs to a study of neoadjuvant nivolumab and ipilimumab in lung cancer. Study findings and constraints: Only a single major-pathologic-response sample was available for clonality analysis. Compared with tumor-adjacent uninvolved lung, resected tumors showed greater richness and clonality.

The V gene end was trimmed by 2 bases and the J gene end by 5 bases; junction bases not matched to a gene: 10. This CDR3 region has 15 residues. Germline V lookup: CDR1 SQVTM, CDR2 ANQGSEA. The specimen comprised tumor tissue, sampled after neoadjuvant nivolumab, alone or with ipilimumab, at or shortly before surgery. The chain joins TRBV29-1 to TRBJ2-3, with 7 bases identical to TRBD2. The clonotype comes from an adult with non-small cell lung cancer. The CDR3 here is CSVERAGRGGDTQYF. Written as DNA, the CDR3 is TGCAGCGTTGAAAGGGCCGGGCGCGGGGGAGATACGCAGTATTTT.